The next 2 T cell receptor beta chains were all read from a single sample in a study of naive and memory T cell subsets. An equimolar mix of two oligonucleotides served as the beta constant-region primer for TRBC1 and TRBC2. Four rounds of PCR amplified the ligated cDNA using nested alpha and beta constant-region primers plus SP2. Each CDR3 protein gets one entry after TCRdb re-called the UMI-ligation and nested PCR reads with MiXCR. The table lists about 120,000 distinct CDR3 sequences, roughly 36% of them singletons. Sequences were obtained from central memory CD4+ T cells from blood. Source of these receptors: a human donor in good health.

This rearrangement joins TRBV28 to TRBJ2-2; D remains unclear. Between the trimmed V and J ends, which lost 5 bases and 4 bases, there was a span of 8 bases. This CDR3 has 13 amino acids. The germline gives CDR1 MDHEN, CDR2 SYDVKM. The CDR3 here is CASSPLVTGELFF. The CDR3 coding sequence is TGTGCCAGCAGTCCCCTCGTCACCGGGGAGCTGTTTTTT.

The genes are TRBV5-6 and TRBJ1-2; 8 positions agree with TRBD1. The germline V gene encodes CDR1 SGHDT and CDR2 YYEEEE. V dropped 3 bases and J dropped 6; count of bases not matched to a gene: 10. The CDR3 is 15 residues long. The CDR3 DNA sequence: TGTGCCAGCAGCTCGCTGCGGACAGGGATGCATGGCTACACCTTC. The encoded protein is CASSSLRTGMHGYTF.